Listed below are T cell receptor beta chains from one sample, sequenced in a study of T cells and Merkel cell carcinoma outcomes. Sequencing used immunoSEQ multiplex PCR; TCRdb keeps in-frame clones, though not all of them. The sample records about 15,000 clones, over 80% being singletons. Sequencing used tumor tissue from Merkel cell carcinoma. All receptors come from a human donor with Merkel cell carcinoma. Each CDR3 is given with its conserved first and last residue. The order of the fields is J gene, clone size, V gene, D gene, CDR3 protein, CDR3 DNA. A D gene is named only where the DNA matches it firmly. Size is stated for part of the rows, as once, few or many counts, or as a class when the clone is expanded.

>TRBJ2-2|-|TRBV5-1|-
CASSPTDSNINTGELFF
TGCGCCAGCAGCCCCACGGACTCAAACATTAACACCGGGGAGCTGTTTTTT
>TRBJ1-5|-|TRBV9|-
CASSQGSGRTGQPQHF
TGTGCCAGCAGCCAGGGCTCAGGGAGGACGGGTCAGCCCCAGCATTTT
>TRBJ1-2|-|TRBV5-1|-
CASSLSAGQGAGYTF
TGCGCCAGCAGCTTGTCTGCAGGCCAAGGAGCTGGCTACACCTTC
>TRBJ1-1|-|TRBV9|-
CASSAERIPEAFF
TGTGCCAGCAGCGCCGAAAGGATCCCTGAAGCTTTCTTT
>TRBJ2-3|-|TRBV7-9|-
CASSRWVQVNTDTQYF
TGTGCCAGCAGCCGCTGGGTACAGGTGAACACAGATACGCAGTATTTT
>TRBJ1-1|-|TRBV30|-
CAWRYLGEGDFF
TGTGCCTGGAGATATCTGGGGGAGGGTGATTTCTTT
>TRBJ2-2|-|TRBV7-7|-
CASSEIRGNTGELFF
TGTGCTAGCAGCGAGATCAGGGGCAACACCGGGGAGCTGTTTTTT
>TRBJ2-1|-|TRBV27|TRBD2
CASRTGTSGSYEQFF
TGTGCCAGCAGGACCGGGACTAGCGGGAGCTATGAGCAGTTCTTC
>TRBJ2-1|-|TRBV14|-
CASSRGYSEQFF
TGTGCCAGCAGCCGAGGGTACAGTGAGCAGTTCTTC
>TRBJ1-4|-|TRBV7-9|-
CASSPPTGINEKLFF
TGTGCCAGCAGCCCCCCAACAGGAATCAATGAAAAACTGTTTTTT
>TRBJ2-1|-|TRBV5-1|-
CASSFSPGFENEQFF
TGCGCCAGCAGCTTTTCGCCGGGGTTCGAGAATGAGCAGTTCTTC
>TRBJ1-6|-|TRBV5-6|-
CASSLEGPLHF
TGTGCCAGCAGCTTGGAAGGGCCCCTCCACTTT
>TRBJ2-3|-|TRBV5-1|-
CASSGIGDLDTQYF
TGCGCCAGCAGCGGTATCGGGGATTTAGATACGCAGTATTTT
>TRBJ2-7|few|TRBV7-6|-
CASSLGDYEQYF
TGTGCCAGCAGCTTAGGAGACTACGAGCAGTACTTC
>TRBJ2-3|-|TRBV7-7|-
CASSLDRTDTQYF
TGTGCTAGCAGCTTAGACCGGACAGATACGCAGTATTTT
>TRBJ2-7|-|TRBV5-6|-
CASSLNIYEQYF
TGTGCCAGCAGCTTGAACATTTACGAGCAGTACTTC
>TRBJ2-1|few|TRBV9|TRBD2
CASSPGVAGANEQFF
TGTGCCAGCAGCCCGGGGGTAGCGGGAGCCAATGAGCAGTTCTTC
>TRBJ2-7|-|TRBV7-6|-
CASSLGDSSYEQYF
TGTGCCAGCAGCTTGGGGGACTCATCCTACGAGCAGTACTTC
>TRBJ1-1|-|TRBV7-9|-
CASNDGTLKAFF
TGTGCCAGCAATGATGGGACATTAAAAGCTTTCTTT
>TRBJ2-7|-|TRBV14|TRBD2
CASSQSFAGGQYF
TGTGCCAGCAGTCAATCGTTCGCGGGGGGGCAGTACTTC
>TRBJ1-5|-|TRBV5-1|-
CASSLVLEQAGEPQHF
TGCGCCAGCAGCTTGGTATTAGAGCAGGCCGGAGAGCCCCAGCATTTT
>TRBJ2-1|once|TRBV11-3|-
CASSPSRSNNEQFF
TGTGCCAGCAGTCCCTCCCGGTCCAACAATGAGCAGTTCTTC